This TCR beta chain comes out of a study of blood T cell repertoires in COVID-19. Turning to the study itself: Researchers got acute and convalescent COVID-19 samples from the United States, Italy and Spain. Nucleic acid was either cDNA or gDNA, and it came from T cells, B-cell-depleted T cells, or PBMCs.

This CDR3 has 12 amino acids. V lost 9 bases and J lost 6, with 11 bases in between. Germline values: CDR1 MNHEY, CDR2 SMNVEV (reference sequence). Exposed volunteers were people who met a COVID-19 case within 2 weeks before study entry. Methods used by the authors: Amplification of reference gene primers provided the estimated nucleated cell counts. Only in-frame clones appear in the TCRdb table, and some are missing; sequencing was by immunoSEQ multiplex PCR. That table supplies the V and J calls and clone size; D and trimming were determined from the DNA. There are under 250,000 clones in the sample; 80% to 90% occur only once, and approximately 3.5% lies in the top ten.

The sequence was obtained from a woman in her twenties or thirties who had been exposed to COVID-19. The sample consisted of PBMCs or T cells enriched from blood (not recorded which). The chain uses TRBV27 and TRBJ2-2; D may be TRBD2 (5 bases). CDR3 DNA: TGTGCCAGACCCGGGGTTGCCGGGGAGCTGTTTTTT. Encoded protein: CARPGVAGELFF.